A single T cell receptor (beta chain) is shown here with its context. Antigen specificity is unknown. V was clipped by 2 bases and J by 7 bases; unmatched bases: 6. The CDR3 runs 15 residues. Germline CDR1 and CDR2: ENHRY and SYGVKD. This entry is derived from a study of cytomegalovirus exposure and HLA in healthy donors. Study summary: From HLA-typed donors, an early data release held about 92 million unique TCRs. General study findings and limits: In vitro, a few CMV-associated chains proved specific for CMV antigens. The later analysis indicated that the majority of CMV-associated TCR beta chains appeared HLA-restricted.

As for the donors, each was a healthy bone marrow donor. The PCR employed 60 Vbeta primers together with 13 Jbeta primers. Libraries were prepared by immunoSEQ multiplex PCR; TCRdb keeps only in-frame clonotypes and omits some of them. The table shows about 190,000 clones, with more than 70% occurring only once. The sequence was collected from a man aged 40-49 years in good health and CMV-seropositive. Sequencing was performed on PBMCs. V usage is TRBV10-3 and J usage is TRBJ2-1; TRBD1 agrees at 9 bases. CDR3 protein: CAISEGTGKRNEQFF. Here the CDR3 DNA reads TGTGCCATCAGTGAGGGGACAGGGAAGCGGAATGAGCAGTTCTTC.